This T cell receptor beta chain was observed in a study of identical twins. The CDR3 is 14 amino acids. Trimming cost V 2 bases and J 6 bases, with 13 bases left between them. Per germline, CDR1 SGHTA and CDR2 FQGNSA. Each CDR3 protein is one row after TCRdb ran MiXCR on the 5' RACE reads. The sample contains 1.5 million to 2 million distinct CDR3 sequences, less than 40% of which appear only once. Healthy Caucasian individuals made up all the donors. The receptor was isolated from a newborn girl in good health. Sequenced input: cord blood. V is TRBV7-2 and J is TRBJ1-2, with a tentative D call TRBD1 (5 bases). CDR3 in amino acids: CASSLRGSDDGYTF. DNA of the CDR3: TGTGCCAGCAGCTTAAGGGGCTCTGACGATGGCTACACCTTC.